This entry lists 13 T cell receptor beta chains sequenced from one sample in a study of patients with pleural tuberculosis. In TCRdb, the reads were re-called with MiXCR into one record per CDR3 protein. Of tens of thousands of distinct CDR3 sequences listed, approximately 7.9% are singletons. Receptors originate from a human donor with pleural tuberculosis.

The sample holds a few counts of this clonotype. A clone one base away is much larger, so this may be a read error. This sequence joins TRBV19 and TRBJ1-3; TRBD1 matches 9 bases. J was trimmed by 7 bases and V by 9 bases; bases with no gene match: 10. The CDR3 is 14 residues long. From germline, CDR1 is LNHDA and CDR2 SQIVND (reference sequence). For the CDR3, the DNA is TGTGCCAGCAGGGGACAGGGTTCGTCGAACACCATATATTTT. This translates into CASRGQGSSNTIYF. Combining the CDR3 with reference TRBV19 and TRBJ1-3 gives the whole variable domain DGGITQSPKYLFRKEGQNVTLSCEQNLNHDAMYWYRQDPGQGLRLIYYSQIVNDFQKGDIAEGYSVSREKKESFPLTVTSAQKNPTAFYLCASRGQGSSNTIYFGEGSWLTVV.

This clonotype was seen a handful of times. The CDR3 here is CASSLDMDYGYTF. In DNA, the CDR3 is TGTGCCAGCAGCTTAGACATGGACTATGGCTACACCTTC. The chain couples TRBV11-2 to TRBJ1-2, with D unresolved. The V gene's germline CDR1 is SGHAT and CDR2 FQNNGV. Trimming left V 0 bases short and J 3 bases short, with 5 bases between. The CDR3 length is 13 residues.

In the case of this clonotype: A much larger clone differs from this one at a single base, so this may be a read error. The V and J genes are TRBV2 and TRBJ2-5; 9 bases are a match to TRBD1. This CDR3 contains 15 residues. Per germline, CDR1 SNHLY and CDR2 FYNNEI. Trimming cost V 5 bases and J 2 bases; bases outside gene matches: 6. The CDR3 region is CASSSGTGRQETQYF. The CDR3 DNA sequence: TGTGCCAGCAGTAGTGGGACAGGGAGACAAGAGACCCAGTACTTC.

V gene TRBV5-4 combines with J gene TRBJ1-2; D not resolved. The CDR3 length is 14 residues. Trimming stripped 2 bases from V and 5 bases from J, with 13 bases between. CDR1 SGHNT and CDR2 YYREEE come from the germline V gene (reference sequence). CDR3 sequence reads: CASSFRDHPYGYTF. CDR3 bases: TGTGCCAGCAGCTTTCGGGATCATCCTTATGGCTACACCTTC.

At least ten counts were recorded for this clonotype. The chain couples TRBV11-2 to TRBJ2-3; D is unclear. Germline CDR1 and CDR2: SGHAT and FQNNGV. The CDR3 runs 14 residues. V gave up 5 bases and J gave up 2 bases, with 11 bases separating them. The CDR3 DNA is TGTGCCAGCAGCGCTCTCACCTTCACAGATACGCAGTATTTT. Protein sequence: CASSALTFTDTQYF.

This clonotype occurred many times. The rearrangement links TRBV12-3 or TRBV12-4 to TRBJ2-3; D perhaps matches TRBD1 (6 bases). V was trimmed by 3 bases and J by 5 bases, leaving 12 bases between them. The CDR3 has 14 residues. In DNA, the CDR3 is TGTGCCAGCAGTTTCTCAGGGGCGGGAGATACGCAGTATTTT. Its translation: CASSFSGAGDTQYF.

This chain uses TRBV12-3 or TRBV12-4 with TRBJ2-2; D not certain. CDR3 size: 11 residues. The ends were cut back, 5 bases at V and 6 bases at J, with 4 bases in the middle. This CDR3 reads CASSRPGELFF. The CDR3 coding sequence is TGTGCCAGCAGTCGACCCGGGGAGCTGTTTTTT.

This clonotype was recorded many times. The chain links TRBV12-3 or TRBV12-4 to TRBJ2-5; 10 nucleotides match TRBD1. V dropped 6 bases and J dropped 5; count of bases not matched to a gene: 12. The CDR3 extends over 16 amino acids. CDR3 protein: CASRVDRGPREETQYF. The CDR3 coding sequence is TGTGCCAGCAGAGTCGACAGGGGGCCGAGGGAGGAGACCCAGTACTTC.

Many counts were recorded for this clonotype. The junction departs from germline at one end; a sequencing error may be responsible. V usage is TRBV10-3 and J usage is TRBJ2-3, with 11 positions matching TRBD2. Germline-derived CDR1 and CDR2 are ENHRY and SYGVKD. CDR3 length: 16 amino acids. The CDR3 DNA reads as TGTGCCACCAGTGAGTGGACTAGCGGGAGCACAGATACGCAGTATTTT. Translated: CATSEWTSGSTDTQYF.

This clonotype was seen repeatedly, ten times or more. This chain joins TRBV2 and TRBJ2-1; 9 bases map to TRBD1. The CDR3 totals 14 residues. After removal of 6 bases from V and 7 bases from J, the junction contained 7 bases not matched to a gene. The germline gives CDR1 SNHLY, CDR2 FYNNEI. The chain's CDR3 is CASRATGGRNEQFF. Written as DNA, the CDR3 is TGTGCCAGCAGGGCGACAGGGGGTCGGAATGAGCAGTTCTTC.

This clonotype was recorded a few times. This chain connects TRBV5-1 to TRBJ2-1, with 14 nucleotides matching TRBD2. Germline CDR1 and CDR2: SGHRS and YFSETQ. Trimming at V came to 4 bases and at J to 7 bases, leaving 7 bases not matched to a gene. The CDR3 is 16 amino acids. The CDR3 loop is CASSLMGLAGANEQFF. The DNA for the CDR3 is TGCGCCAGCAGCCTAATGGGACTAGCGGGAGCAAATGAGCAGTTCTTC.

There are many counts of this clonotype. V is TRBV20-1 and J is TRBJ2-1; 7 nucleotides match TRBD2. Germline V CDR1 and CDR2: DFQATT, SNEGSKA (reference sequence). This CDR3 contains 15 residues. V shed 1 base, J shed 2 bases, and the junction held 5 bases outside the gene matches. The CDR3 is CSARVREGTYNEQFF. The DNA for the CDR3 is TGCAGTGCTAGAGTGAGGGAGGGGACCTACAATGAGCAGTTCTTC.

This clonotype was seen at least ten times. The chain uses TRBV19 and TRBJ1-5, with D unclear. V was shortened by 3 bases and J by 7 bases, with 13 bases between the two germline ends. CDR1 and CDR2 from the germline V gene are LNHDA and SQIVND (reference sequence). The CDR3 consists of 14 residues. CDR3 in DNA: TGTGCCAGTAGTATCGTCCTAATGAGGCAGCCCCAGCATTTT. It codes for CASSIVLMRQPQHF.